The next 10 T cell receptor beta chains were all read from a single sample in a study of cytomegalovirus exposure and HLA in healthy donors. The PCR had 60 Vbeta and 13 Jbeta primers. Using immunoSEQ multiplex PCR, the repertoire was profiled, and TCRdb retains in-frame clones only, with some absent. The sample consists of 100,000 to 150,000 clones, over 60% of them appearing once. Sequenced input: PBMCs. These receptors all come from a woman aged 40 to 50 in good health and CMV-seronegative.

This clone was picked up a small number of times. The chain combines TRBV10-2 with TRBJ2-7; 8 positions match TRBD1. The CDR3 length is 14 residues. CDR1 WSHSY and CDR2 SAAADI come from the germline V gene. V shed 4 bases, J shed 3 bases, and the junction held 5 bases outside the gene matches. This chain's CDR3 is CASSADGQGYEQYF. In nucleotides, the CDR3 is TGCGCCAGCAGTGCCGACGGACAGGGCTACGAGCAGTACTTC.

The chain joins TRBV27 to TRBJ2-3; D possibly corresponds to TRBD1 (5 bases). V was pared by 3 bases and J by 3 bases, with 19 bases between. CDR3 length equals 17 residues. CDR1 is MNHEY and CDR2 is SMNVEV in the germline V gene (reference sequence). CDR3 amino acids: CASSLGVSKGWTDTQYF. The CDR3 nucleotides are TGTGCCAGCAGTTTGGGTGTATCCAAGGGGTGGACAGATACGCAGTATTTT.

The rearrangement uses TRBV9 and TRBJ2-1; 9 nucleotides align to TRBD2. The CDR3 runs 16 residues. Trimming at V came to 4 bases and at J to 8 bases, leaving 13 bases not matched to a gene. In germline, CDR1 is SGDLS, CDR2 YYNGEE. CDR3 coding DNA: TGTGCCAGCAGCTTCAGTCTAGGCGGGGGGGCGGATGAGCAGTTCTTC. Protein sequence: CASSFSLGGGADEQFF.

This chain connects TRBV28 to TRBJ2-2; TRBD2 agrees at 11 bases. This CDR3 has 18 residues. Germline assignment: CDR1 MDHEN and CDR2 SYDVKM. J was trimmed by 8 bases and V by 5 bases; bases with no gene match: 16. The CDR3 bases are TGTGCCAGCAGTCGAGGGGGACTAGCGGAAATCGAGACAGGGGAGCTGTTTTTT. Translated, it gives CASSRGGLAEIETGELFF.

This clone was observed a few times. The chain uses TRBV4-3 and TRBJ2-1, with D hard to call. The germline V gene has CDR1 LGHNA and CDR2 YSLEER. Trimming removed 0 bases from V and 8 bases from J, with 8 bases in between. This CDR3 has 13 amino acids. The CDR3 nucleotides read TGCGCCAGCAGCCAAGAGTTGAGCTATGAGCAGTTCTTC. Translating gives CASSQELSYEQFF.

This CDR3 reads CASSPPGRGSTDTQYF. In nucleotides, the CDR3 is TGTGCCAGTAGCCCCCCGGGGCGGGGCAGCACAGATACGCAGTATTTT. The rearrangement uses TRBV19 and TRBJ2-3, with D possibly TRBD2 on 6 matching bases. V gave up 6 bases and J gave up 0 bases, with 16 bases separating them. This CDR3 contains 16 residues. Germline-derived CDR1 and CDR2 are LNHDA and SQIVND (reference sequence). The full variable domain, with the rest looked up from reference TRBV19 and TRBJ2-3, is DGGITQSPKYLFRKEGQNVTLSCEQNLNHDAMYWYRQDPGQGLRLIYYSQIVNDFQKGDIAEGYSVSREKKESFPLTVTSAQKNPTAFYLCASSPPGRGSTDTQYFGPGTRLTVL.

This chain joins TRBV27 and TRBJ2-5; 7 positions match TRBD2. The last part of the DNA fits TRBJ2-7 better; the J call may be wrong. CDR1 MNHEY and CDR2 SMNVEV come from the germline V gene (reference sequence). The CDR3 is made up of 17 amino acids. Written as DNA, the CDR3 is TGTGCCAGCAGTTTAAGGCAACCGGCTAGCGGAAGCTACGAGCAGTACTTC. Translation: CASSLRQPASGSYEQYF.

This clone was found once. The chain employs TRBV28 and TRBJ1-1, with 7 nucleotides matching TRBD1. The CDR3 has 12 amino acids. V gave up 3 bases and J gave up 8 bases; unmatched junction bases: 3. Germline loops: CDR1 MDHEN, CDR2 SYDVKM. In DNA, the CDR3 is TGTGCCAGCAGTTTGTGGACAGGCGAAGCTTTCTTT. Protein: CASSLWTGEAFF.

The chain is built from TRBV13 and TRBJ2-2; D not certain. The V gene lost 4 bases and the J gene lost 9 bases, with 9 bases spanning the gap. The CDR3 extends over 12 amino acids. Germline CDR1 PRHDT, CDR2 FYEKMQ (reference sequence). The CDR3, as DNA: TGTGCCAGCAGCTCCCATGGCAGGGAGCTGTTTTTT. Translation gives CASSSHGRELFF.

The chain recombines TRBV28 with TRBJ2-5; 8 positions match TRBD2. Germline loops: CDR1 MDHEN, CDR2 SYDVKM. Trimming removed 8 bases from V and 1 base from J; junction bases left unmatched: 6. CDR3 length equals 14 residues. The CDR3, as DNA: TGTGCCAGCGTCACAGCGGGAGTCCAAGAGACCCAGTACTTC. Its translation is CASVTAGVQETQYF.